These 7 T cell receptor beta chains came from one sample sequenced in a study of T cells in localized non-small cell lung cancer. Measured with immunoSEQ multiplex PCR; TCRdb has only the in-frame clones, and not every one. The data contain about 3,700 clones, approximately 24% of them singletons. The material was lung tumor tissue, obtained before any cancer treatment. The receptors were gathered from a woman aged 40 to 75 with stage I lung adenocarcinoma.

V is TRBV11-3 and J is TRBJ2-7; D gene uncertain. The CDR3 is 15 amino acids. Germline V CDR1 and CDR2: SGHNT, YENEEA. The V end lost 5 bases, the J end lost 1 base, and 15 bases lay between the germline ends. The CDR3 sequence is CASSPQVRESYEQYF. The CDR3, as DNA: TGTGCCAGCAGCCCCCAGGTTAGGGAATCCTACGAGCAGTACTTC.

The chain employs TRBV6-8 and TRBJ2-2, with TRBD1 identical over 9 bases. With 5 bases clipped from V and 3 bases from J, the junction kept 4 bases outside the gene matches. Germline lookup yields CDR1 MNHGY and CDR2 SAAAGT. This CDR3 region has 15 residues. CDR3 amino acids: CASSRQGGDTGELFF. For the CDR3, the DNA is TGTGCCAGCAGTCGACAGGGGGGGGACACCGGGGAGCTGTTTTTT.

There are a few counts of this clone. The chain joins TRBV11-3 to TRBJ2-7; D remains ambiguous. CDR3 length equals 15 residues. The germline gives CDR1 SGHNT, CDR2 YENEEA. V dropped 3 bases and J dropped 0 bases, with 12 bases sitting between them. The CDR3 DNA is TGTGCCAGCAGCTTGAGTCTATATGCCTCCTACGAGCAGTACTTC. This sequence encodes CASSLSLYASYEQYF.

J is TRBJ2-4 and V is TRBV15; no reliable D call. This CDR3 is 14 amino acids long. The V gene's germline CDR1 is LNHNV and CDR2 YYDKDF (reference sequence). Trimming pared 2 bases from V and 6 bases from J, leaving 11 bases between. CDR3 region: CATSRSKDRNIQYF. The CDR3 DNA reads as TGTGCCACCAGCAGATCTAAGGACCGAAACATTCAGTACTTC. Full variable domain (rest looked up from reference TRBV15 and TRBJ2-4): DAMVIQNPRYQVTQFGKPVTLSCSQTLNHNVMYWYQQKSSQAPKLLFHYYDKDFNNEADTPDNFQSRRPNTSFCFLDIRSPGLGDTAMYLCATSRSKDRNIQYFGAGTRLSVL.

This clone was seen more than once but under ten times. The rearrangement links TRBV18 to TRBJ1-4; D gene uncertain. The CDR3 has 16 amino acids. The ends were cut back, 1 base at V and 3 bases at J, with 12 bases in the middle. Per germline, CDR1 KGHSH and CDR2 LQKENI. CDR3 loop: CASSPLVTEANEKLFF. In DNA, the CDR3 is TGTGCCAGCTCACCACTAGTAACCGAAGCTAATGAAAAACTGTTTTTT.

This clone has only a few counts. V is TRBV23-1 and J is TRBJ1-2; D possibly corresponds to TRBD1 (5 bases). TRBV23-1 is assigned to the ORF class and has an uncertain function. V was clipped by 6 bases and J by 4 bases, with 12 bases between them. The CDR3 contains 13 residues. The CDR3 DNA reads TGCGCCAGCAGGTTGGGACGGCCCTATGGCTACACCTTC. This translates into CASRLGRPYGYTF.

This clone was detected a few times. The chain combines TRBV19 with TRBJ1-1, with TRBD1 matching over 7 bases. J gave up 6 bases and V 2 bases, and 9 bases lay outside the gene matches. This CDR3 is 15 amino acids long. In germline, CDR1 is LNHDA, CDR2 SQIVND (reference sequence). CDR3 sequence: CASSILLDRPAEAFF. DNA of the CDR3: TGTGCCAGTAGTATACTCCTGGACAGGCCCGCTGAAGCTTTCTTT.